This T cell receptor (beta chain) is drawn from a study of PD-L1 blockade in urothelial cancer. Across the study: Bladder-origin urothelial cancer in males described about 85% of the roughly 30 patients.

In FFPE tumors, DNA was quantified by means of amplified housekeeping genes. Libraries were prepared by immunoSEQ multiplex PCR; TCRdb keeps only in-frame clonotypes and omits some of them. Among fewer than 45,000 clones, just over 35% were seen once, and the ten largest hold about 8.9%. The V and J ends lost 5 bases and 3 bases respectively, with 7 bases between them. Germline V gene lookup returns CDR1 LNHDA and CDR2 SQIVND (reference sequence). This CDR3 region has 12 residues. The gene calls are TRBV19 and TRBJ1-2; no firm D call. The material sequenced was tumor tissue, taken before atezolizumab (anti-PD-L1) treatment. The clonotype was recovered from a man aged 60 to 75 with urothelial cancer. The CDR3 here is CASSGGYYGYTF. The CDR3 DNA is TGTGCCAGTAGTGGAGGTTACTATGGCTACACCTTC.